This T cell receptor beta chain emerged from a study of blood T cell repertoires in COVID-19. How the authors handled the data: For nucleated cells, counts were estimated from reference gene primer amplification. Sequencing used immunoSEQ multiplex PCR; TCRdb keeps in-frame clones, though not all of them. V, J and clone size are taken as reported in that table, and D and trimming were inferred from the DNA itself. The table lists some 180,000 clones, roughly 87% of them singletons. Only a few counts were recorded for this clone. The specimen sequenced was peripheral blood. This TCR came from a man aged 55 to 70 with active or convalescent COVID-19.

The CDR3 DNA reads as TGTGCCAGCTCACGACGAACGTCCGGGACAGGGTTCGGTGAGCAGTTCTTC. This translates into CASSRRTSGTGFGEQFF. This chain connects TRBV18 to TRBJ2-1; TRBD1 matches at 9 bases. Losses at the gene ends were 4 bases for V and 9 bases for J; bases not matched to a gene: 16. The CDR3 is made up of 17 amino acids. Germline V gene sequence: CDR1 KGHSH, CDR2 LQKENI.